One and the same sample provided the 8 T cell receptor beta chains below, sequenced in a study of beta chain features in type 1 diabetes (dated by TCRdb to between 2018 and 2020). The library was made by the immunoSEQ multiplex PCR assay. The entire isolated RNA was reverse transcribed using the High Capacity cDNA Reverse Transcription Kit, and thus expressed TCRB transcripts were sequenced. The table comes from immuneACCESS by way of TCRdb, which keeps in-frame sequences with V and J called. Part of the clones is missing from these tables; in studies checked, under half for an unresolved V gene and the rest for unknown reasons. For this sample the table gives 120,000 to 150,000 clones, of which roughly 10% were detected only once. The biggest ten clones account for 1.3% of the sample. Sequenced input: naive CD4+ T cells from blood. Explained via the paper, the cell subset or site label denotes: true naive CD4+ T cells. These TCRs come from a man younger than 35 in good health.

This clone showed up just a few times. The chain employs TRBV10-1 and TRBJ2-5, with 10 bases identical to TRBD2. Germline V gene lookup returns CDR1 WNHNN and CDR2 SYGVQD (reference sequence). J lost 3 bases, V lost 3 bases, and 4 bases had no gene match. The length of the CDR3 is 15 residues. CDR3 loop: CASSDPAGGKETQYF. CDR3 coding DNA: TGCGCCAGCAGTGATCCAGCGGGGGGGAAAGAGACCCAGTACTTC.

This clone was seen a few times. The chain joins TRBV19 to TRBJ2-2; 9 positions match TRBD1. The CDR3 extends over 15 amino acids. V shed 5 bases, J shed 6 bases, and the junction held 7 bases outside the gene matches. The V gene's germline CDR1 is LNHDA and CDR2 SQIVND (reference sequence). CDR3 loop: CASSLGDRDAGELFF. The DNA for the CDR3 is TGTGCCAGTAGTCTCGGGGACAGGGATGCCGGGGAGCTGTTTTTT.

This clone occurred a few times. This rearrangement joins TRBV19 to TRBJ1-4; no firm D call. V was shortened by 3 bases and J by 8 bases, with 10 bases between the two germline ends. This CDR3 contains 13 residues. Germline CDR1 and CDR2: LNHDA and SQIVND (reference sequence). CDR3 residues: CASSMQASEKLFF. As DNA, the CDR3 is TGTGCCAGTAGTATGCAAGCATCCGAAAAACTGTTTTTT. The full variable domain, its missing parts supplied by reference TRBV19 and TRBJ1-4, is DGGITQSPKYLFRKEGQNVTLSCEQNLNHDAMYWYRQDPGQGLRLIYYSQIVNDFQKGDIAEGYSVSREKKESFPLTVTSAQKNPTAFYLCASSMQASEKLFFGSGTQLSVL.

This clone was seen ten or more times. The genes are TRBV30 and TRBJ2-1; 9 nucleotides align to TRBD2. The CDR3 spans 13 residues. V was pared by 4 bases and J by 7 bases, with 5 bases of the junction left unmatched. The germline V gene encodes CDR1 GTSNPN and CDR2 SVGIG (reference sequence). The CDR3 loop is CAWTSGAGNEQFF. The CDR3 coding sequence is TGTGCCTGGACTAGCGGGGCTGGTAATGAGCAGTTCTTC. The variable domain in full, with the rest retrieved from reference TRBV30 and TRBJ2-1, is SQTIHQWPATLVQPVGSPLSLECTVEGTSNPNLYWYRQAAGRGLQLLFYSVGIGQISSEVPQNLSASRPQDRQFILSSKKLLLSDSGFYLCAWTSGAGNEQFFGPGTRLTVL.

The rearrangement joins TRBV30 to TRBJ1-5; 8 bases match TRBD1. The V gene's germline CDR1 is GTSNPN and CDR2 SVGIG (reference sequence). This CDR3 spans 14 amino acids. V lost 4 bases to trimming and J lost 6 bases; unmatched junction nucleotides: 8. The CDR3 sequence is CAWTSTGGGQPQHF. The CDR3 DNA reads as TGTGCCTGGACCAGTACAGGGGGTGGTCAGCCCCAGCATTTT. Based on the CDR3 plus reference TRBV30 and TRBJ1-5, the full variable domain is SQTIHQWPATLVQPVGSPLSLECTVEGTSNPNLYWYRQAAGRGLQLLFYSVGIGQISSEVPQNLSASRPQDRQFILSSKKLLLSDSGFYLCAWTSTGGGQPQHFGDGTRLSIL.

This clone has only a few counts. CDR3 sequence: CASSSPGQFPYEQYF. CDR3 sequence (DNA): TGTGCCAGCAGTTCTCCGGGACAGTTCCCTTACGAGCAGTACTTC. V is TRBV6-6 and J is TRBJ2-7, with 7 bases matching TRBD1. Germline V lookup: CDR1 MNHNY, CDR2 SVGAGI (reference sequence). The length of the CDR3 is 15 residues. Germline trimming cut 4 bases from V and 4 bases from J; bases unmatched to any gene: 10.

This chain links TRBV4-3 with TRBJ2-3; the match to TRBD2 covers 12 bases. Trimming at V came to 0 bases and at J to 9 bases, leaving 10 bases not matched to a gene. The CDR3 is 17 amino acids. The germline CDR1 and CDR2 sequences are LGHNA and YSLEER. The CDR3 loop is CASSQDRLAGGGGTQYF. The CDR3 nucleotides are TGCGCCAGCAGCCAAGATCGTCTAGCGGGGGGGGGCGGGACGCAGTATTTT.

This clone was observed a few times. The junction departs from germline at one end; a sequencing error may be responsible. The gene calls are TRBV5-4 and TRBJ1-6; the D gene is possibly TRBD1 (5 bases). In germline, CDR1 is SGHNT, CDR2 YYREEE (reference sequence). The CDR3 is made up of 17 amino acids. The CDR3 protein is CASSQETGGGYNSPLHF. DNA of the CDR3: TGCGCCAGCAGCCAAGAAACCGGGGGGGGTTATAATTCACCCCTCCACTTT.